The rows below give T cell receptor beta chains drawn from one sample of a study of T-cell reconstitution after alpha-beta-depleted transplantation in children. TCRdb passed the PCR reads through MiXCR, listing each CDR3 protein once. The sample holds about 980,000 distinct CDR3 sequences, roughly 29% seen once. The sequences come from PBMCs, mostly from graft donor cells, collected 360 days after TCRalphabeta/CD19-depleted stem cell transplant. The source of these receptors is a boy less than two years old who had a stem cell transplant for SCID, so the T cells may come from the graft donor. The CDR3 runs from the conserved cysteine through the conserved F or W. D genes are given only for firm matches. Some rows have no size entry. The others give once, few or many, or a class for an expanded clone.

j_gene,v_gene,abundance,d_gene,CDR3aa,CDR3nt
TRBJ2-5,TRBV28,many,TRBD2,CASSGGLETQYF,TGTGCCAGCTCGGGGGGGCTAGAGACCCAGTACTTC
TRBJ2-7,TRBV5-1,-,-,CASRLGGLPYEQYF,TGCGCCAGCAGACTTGGGGGTCTTCCCTACGAGCAGTACTTC
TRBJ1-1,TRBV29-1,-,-,CSVEPSVGGPNTEAFF,TGCAGCGTTGAACCCTCCGTCGGGGGGCCCAACACTGAAGCTTTCTTT
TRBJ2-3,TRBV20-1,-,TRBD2,CSARGGGAGDTQYF,TGCAGTGCTAGAGGCGGGGGGGCGGGAGATACGCAGTATTTT
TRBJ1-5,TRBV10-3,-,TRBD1,CAIKGTGNQPQHF,TGTGCCATCAAAGGGACAGGCAATCAGCCCCAGCATTTT
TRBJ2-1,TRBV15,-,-,CATRVDWDNEQFF,TGTGCCACCAGGGTGGACTGGGACAATGAGCAGTTCTTC
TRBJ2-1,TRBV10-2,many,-,CASSEAPSQLAVDEQFF,TGCGCCAGCAGTGAGGCCCCCTCTCAGCTGGCGGTCGATGAGCAGTTCTTC
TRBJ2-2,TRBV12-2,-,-,CASRLALTRAGTGELFF,TGTGCAAGTCGCTTAGCCCTCACTAGGGCTGGTACCGGGGAGCTGTTTTTT
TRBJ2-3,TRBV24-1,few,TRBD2,CATEALAGTDTQYF,TGTGCCACCGAGGCACTAGCGGGGACAGATACGCAGTATTTT
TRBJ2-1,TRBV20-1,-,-,CSARTLLGGGPYNEQFF,TGCAGTGCTAGGACCTTGTTGGGGGGGGGCCCCTACAATGAGCAGTTCTTC
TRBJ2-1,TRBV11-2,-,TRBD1,CASSSQPDRELNNEQFF,TGTGCCAGCAGCTCCCAGCCGGACAGGGAACTTAACAATGAGCAGTTCTTC
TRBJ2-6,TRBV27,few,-,CASSSSWRQSGANVLTF,-
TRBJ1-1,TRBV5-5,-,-,CASSLPSGHGSTEAFF,TGTGCCAGCAGCTTACCGTCAGGGCACGGAAGCACTGAAGCTTTCTTT
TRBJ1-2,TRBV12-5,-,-,CASGSSQGPYGYTF,TGTGCTAGTGGTTCCTCACAGGGTCCCTATGGCTACACCTTC
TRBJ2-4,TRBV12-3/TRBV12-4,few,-,CASSLLGAYKNIQYF,TGTGCCAGCAGTTTACTTGGGGCTTACAAAAACATTCAGTACTTC
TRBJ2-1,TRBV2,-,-,CASTSAPSSYNEQFF,TGTGCCAGCACTTCGGCCCCGAGCTCCTACAATGAGCAGTTCTTC
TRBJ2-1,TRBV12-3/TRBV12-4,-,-,CASSLLGKGYNEQFF,TGTGCCAGCAGTTTGTTGGGGAAGGGCTACAATGAGCAGTTCTTC
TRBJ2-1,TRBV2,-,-,CASSRQFRQFF,TGTGCCAGCAGTCGACAGTTTCGGCAGTTCTTC
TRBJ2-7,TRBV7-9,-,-,CASSLVFTGEQYF,TGTGCCAGCAGCTTAGTTTTTACCGGCGAGCAGTACTTC
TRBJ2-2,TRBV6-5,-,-,CASSYPAGGADTGELFF,TGTGCCAGCAGTTACCCCGCTGGGGGGGCCGACACCGGGGAGCTGTTTTTT
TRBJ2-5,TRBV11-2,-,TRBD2,CASSPRAAAGGHRETQYF,TGTGCCAGCAGCCCCCGCGCGGCAGCGGGGGGGCACAGAGAGACCCAGTACTTC
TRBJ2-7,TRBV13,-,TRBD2,CASSPLAGARTKQYF,TGTGCCAGCAGCCCCCTAGCGGGGGCGCGGACCAAGCAGTACTTC
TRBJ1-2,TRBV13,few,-,CASAPWDGYTF,TGTGCCAGCGCCCCATGGGATGGCTACACCTTC
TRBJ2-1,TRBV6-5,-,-,CASSNTRNEQFF,TGTGCCAGCAGCAACACACGGAATGAGCAGTTCTTC
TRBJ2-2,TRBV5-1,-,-,CASSPEAQRNTGELFF,TGCGCCAGCAGCCCCGAGGCCCAGAGGAACACCGGGGAGCTGTTTTTT
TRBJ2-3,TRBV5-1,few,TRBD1,CASSGDRRPNPDTQYF,TGCGCCAGCAGCGGGGACAGGCGACCAAACCCAGATACGCAGTATTTT
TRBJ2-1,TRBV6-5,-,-,CASSYFGVGKTRPDEQFF,TGTGCCAGCAGTTACTTCGGGGTTGGCAAAACCCGCCCTGATGAGCAGTTCTTC
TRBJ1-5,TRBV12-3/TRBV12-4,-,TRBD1,CASSSLQGGGLQPQHF,TGTGCCAGCAGTTCCCTACAGGGGGGCGGGCTTCAGCCCCAGCATTTT
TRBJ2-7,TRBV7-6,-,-,CASSLGGDEWYF,TGTGCCAGCAGCTTAGGAGGGGACGAGTGGTACTTC
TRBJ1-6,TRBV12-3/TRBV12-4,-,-,CASSLTGSSYNSPLHF,TGTGCCAGCAGTCTCACAGGGAGCTCCTATAATTCACCCCTCCACTTT
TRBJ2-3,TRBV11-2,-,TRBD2,CASSKTSGGAWDTQYF,TGTGCCAGCAGCAAGACTAGCGGGGGGGCCTGGGATACGCAGTATTTT
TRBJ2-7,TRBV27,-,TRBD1,CASSLGRAGGNEQYF,TGTGCCAGCAGTTTAGGGCGGGCAGGGGGCAACGAGCAGTACTTC
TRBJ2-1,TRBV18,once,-,CASSRGDWGNEQFF,TGTGCCAGCTCACGGGGGGATTGGGGCAATGAGCAGTTCTTC
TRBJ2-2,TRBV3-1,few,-,CASSQREAGELFF,TGTGCCAGCAGCCAAAGGGAAGCCGGGGAGCTGTTTTTT
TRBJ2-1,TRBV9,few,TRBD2,CASSVGAGDHNEQFF,TGTGCCAGCAGCGTAGGAGCGGGGGACCACAATGAGCAGTTCTTC
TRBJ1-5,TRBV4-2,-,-,CASSQDQGGGRSSNQPQHF,TGTGCCAGCAGCCAAGATCAGGGCGGGGGCCGATCTAGCAATCAGCCCCAGCATTTT
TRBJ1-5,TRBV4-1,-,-,CASSQGAYSNQPQHF,TGCGCCAGCAGCCAAGGGGCTTATAGCAATCAGCCCCAGCATTTT
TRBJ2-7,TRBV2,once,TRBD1,CASSDGSTGPEQYF,TGTGCCAGCAGTGACGGGTCGACAGGGCCCGAGCAGTACTTC
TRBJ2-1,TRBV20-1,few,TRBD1,CSALTGTGSYNEQFF,TGCAGTGCCCTCACCGGGACAGGGTCCTACAATGAGCAGTTCTTC
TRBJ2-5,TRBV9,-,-,CASSYQGLGETQYF,TGTGCCAGCAGCTACCAGGGCCTGGGGGAGACCCAGTACTTC
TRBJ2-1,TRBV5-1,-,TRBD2,CASSLEWSGGRNEQFF,TGCGCCAGCAGCTTGGAGTGGAGCGGGGGAAGAAATGAGCAGTTCTTC
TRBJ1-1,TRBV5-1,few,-,CASSSNAGENTEAFF,TGCGCCAGCAGCTCGAACGCAGGGGAGAACACTGAAGCTTTCTTT
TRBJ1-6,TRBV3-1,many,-,CASSWRGVRDSPLHF,TGTGCCAGCAGCTGGAGGGGGGTCCGGGATTCACCCCTCCACTTT
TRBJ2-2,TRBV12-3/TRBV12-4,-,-,CASSKQGTTAGELFF,TGTGCCAGCAGTAAACAGGGAACTACAGCCGGGGAGCTGTTTTTT
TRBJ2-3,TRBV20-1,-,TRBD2,CSASSGLTDTQYF,TGCAGTGCTTCTAGCGGACTCACAGATACGCAGTATTTT
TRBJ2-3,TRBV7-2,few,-,CASSSGNPSDTQYF,TGTGCCAGCAGCTCCGGGAATCCATCCGATACGCAGTATTTT
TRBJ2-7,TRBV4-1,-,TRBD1,CASSQEGTGAYEQYF,TGCGCCAGCAGCCAAGAAGGGACAGGGGCGTACGAGCAGTACTTC
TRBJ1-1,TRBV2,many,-,CASTHRGFNTEAFF,TGTGCCAGCACCCATCGGGGATTCAACACTGAAGCTTTCTTT
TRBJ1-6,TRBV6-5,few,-,CASSYSPTSSPLHF,TGTGCCAGCAGTTACTCCCCTACGTCCTCACCCCTCCACTTT
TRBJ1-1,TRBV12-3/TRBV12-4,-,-,CASSFGGREADTEAFF,TGTGCCAGCAGTTTTGGGGGCAGAGAGGCGGACACTGAAGCTTTCTTT